The present T cell receptor beta chain was sequenced within a study of blood T cell repertoires in COVID-19. CDR3 length: 16 amino acids. V lost 1 base and J lost 4; bases outside the gene matches: 5. Germline V gene sequence: CDR1 SGHAT, CDR2 FQNNGV. TCRdb's table, derived via immunoSEQ multiplex PCR, lists solely in-frame clones and lacks some. The data show fewer than 450,000 clones, approximately 89% seen once. The sequence was obtained from a woman between 18 and 30 years old who had recovered from COVID-19. Material: peripheral blood. The rearrangement links TRBV11-2 to TRBJ2-2, with 8 nucleotides matching TRBD1. The CDR3 loop is CASSLVDRAGTGELFF. The CDR3 DNA reads TGTGCCAGCAGCTTAGTGGACAGGGCTGGCACCGGGGAGCTGTTTTTT.